One T cell receptor (beta chain) is described in this entry. The data were obtained in a study of identical twins. cDNA molecules carried unique molecular identifiers, and template switching added a universal primer site. Via MiXCR, TCRdb re-called the 5' RACE reads, giving one row per CDR3 protein. The table lists over 600,000 distinct CDR3 sequences, 21% of them singletons, with 4.3% in the top ten. This CDR3 is built from 12 residues. V was trimmed by 5 bases and J by 15 bases, leaving 17 bases between them. In addition, the sample was reused for a study of T cells expressing NK-cell markers.

The receptor was isolated from a woman aged 18-30 years in good health. The sequencing input was PBMCs. The rearrangement joins TRBV12-3 or TRBV12-4 to TRBJ2-1, with a tentative D call TRBD2 (5 bases). The CDR3 region is CASSQDGLGLFF. For the CDR3, the DNA is TGTGCCAGCAGTCAGGACGGACTGGGTTTGTTCTTC.